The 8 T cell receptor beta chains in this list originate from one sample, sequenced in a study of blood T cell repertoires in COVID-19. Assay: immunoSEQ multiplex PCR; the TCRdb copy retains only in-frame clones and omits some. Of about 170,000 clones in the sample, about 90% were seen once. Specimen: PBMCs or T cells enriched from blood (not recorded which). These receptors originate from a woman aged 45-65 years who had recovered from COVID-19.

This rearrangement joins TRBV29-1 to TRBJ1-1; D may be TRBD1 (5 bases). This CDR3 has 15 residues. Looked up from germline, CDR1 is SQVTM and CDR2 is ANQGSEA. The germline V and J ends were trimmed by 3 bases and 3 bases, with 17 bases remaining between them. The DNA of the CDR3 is TGCAGCGTTGAGGGGGGAGGAACAGCGGACACTGAAGCTTTCTTT. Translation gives CSVEGGGTADTEAFF.

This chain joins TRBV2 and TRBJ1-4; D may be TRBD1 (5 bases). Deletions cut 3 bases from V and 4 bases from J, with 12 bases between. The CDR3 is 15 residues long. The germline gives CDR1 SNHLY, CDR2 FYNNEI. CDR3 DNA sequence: TGTGCCAGCAGTGATTGGGGCAGTATTAATGAAAAACTGTTTTTT. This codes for CASSDWGSINEKLFF.

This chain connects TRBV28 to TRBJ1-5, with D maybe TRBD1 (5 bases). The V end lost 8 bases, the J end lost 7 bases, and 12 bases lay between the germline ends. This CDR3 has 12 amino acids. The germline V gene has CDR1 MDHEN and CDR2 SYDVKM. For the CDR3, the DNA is TGTGCCAGCGCCGGGGGTAGCCAGCCCCAGCATTTT. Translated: CASAGGSQPQHF.

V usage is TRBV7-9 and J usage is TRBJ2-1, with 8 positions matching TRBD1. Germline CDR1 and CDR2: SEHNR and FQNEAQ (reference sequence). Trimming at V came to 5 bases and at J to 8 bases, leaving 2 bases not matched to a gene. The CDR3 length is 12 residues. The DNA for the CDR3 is TGTGCCAGCAGCGGACAGGGCTATGAGCAGTTCTTC. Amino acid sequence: CASSGQGYEQFF.

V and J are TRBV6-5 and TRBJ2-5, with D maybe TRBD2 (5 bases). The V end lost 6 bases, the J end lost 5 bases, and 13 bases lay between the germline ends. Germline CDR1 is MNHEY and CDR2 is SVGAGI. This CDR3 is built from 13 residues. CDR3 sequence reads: CASSAPSIETQYF. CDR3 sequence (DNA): TGTGCCAGCAGCGCGCCTAGCATCGAGACCCAGTACTTC.

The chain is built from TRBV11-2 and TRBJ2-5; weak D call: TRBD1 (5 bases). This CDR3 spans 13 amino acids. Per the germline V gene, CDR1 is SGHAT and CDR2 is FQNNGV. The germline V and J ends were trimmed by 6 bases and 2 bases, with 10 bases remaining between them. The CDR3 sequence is CASRPQGQETQYF. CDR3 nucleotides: TGTGCCAGCAGGCCTCAGGGACAAGAGACCCAGTACTTC.

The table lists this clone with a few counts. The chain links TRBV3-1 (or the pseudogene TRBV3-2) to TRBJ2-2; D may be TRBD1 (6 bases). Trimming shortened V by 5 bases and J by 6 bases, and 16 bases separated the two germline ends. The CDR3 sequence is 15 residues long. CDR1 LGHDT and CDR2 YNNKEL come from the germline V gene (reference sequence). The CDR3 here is CASSSRTEDPGELFF. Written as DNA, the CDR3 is TGTGCCAGCAGCAGTCGGACAGAGGATCCCGGGGAGCTGTTTTTT.

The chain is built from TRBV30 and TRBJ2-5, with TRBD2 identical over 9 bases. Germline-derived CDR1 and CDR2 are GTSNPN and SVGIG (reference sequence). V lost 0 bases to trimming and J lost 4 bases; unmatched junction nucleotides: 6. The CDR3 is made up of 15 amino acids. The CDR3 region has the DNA TGTGCCTGGAGTGTAATGCGGGGGGGGGCAGAGACCCAGTACTTC. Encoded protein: CAWSVMRGGAETQYF.